This T cell receptor beta chain was identified during a study of T cell responses to AZD1222 COVID-19 vaccine. Turning to the study itself: Second doses that came at about 4 or about 12 weeks were put together.

Sequencing used immunoSEQ multiplex PCR; TCRdb keeps in-frame clones, though not all of them. This table holds more than 95,000 clones, 80% to 95% found once. Whole-study results and caveats: At study baseline, merely over 5 AZD1222 recipients were seropositive. Clonal diversity was possibly underestimated, and the donors were mostly white British, with more females. The CD4 TCRs associated with vaccination extended across spike and predominated at 160-218 and 743-854.

The germline CDR1 and CDR2 sequences are SQVTM and ANQGSEA. The CDR3 is made up of 12 amino acids. The V gene lost 5 bases and the J gene lost 2 bases, with 7 bases spanning the gap. About this clone: The target antigen is unknown.

The TCR originated in an adult in good health. V is TRBV29-1 and J is TRBJ2-1; no firm D call. The material was peripheral blood, obtained on day 0 of AZD1222 vaccination. CDR3 nucleotides: TGCAGCGTTTCCCGCACCTACAATGAGCAGTTCTTC. Protein sequence: CSVSRTYNEQFF.